The 16 T cell receptor beta chains reported below all come from one sample, sequenced in a study of cytomegalovirus exposure and HLA in healthy donors. The PCR employed 60 Vbeta primers together with 13 Jbeta primers. Sequencing was performed with immunoSEQ multiplex PCR; in TCRdb, only in-frame clones are kept and a portion is missing. This sample contains 150,000 to 200,000 clones. Sequences were obtained from PBMCs. These TCRs come from a young woman in good health and CMV-seropositive.

J is TRBJ2-2 and V is TRBV7-9; no reliable D call. The CDR3 length is 12 residues. Germline V gives CDR1 SEHNR, CDR2 FQNEAQ (reference sequence). Trimming took off 7 bases at V and 6 bases at J, with 9 bases between the two ends. CDR3 DNA: TGTGCCAGCACCAGAAATCCCGGGGAGCTGTTTTTT. The encoded protein is CASTRNPGELFF.

The gene calls are TRBV19 and TRBJ1-1, with 7 bases aligning to TRBD1. The germline V gene has CDR1 LNHDA and CDR2 SQIVND (reference sequence). The CDR3 spans 14 residues. The trim removed 7 bases at V and 3 bases at J, leaving 8 bases unmatched. The CDR3 protein is CASNLQGSDTEAFF. CDR3 bases: TGTGCCAGTAATTTACAGGGGTCGGACACTGAAGCTTTCTTT.

The chain uses TRBV4-3 and TRBJ1-5, with a tentative D call TRBD1 (5 bases). Germline values: CDR1 LGHNA, CDR2 YSLEER. V lost 0 bases to trimming and J lost 8 bases, with 11 bases between them. The CDR3 is 14 residues long. CDR3 coding DNA: TGCGCCAGCAGCCAAGATTTACAGGTTAAGCCCCAGCATTTT. Translated, it gives CASSQDLQVKPQHF.

The chain employs TRBV29-1 and TRBJ1-4, with a weak D call TRBD1 (5 bases). The ends were cut back, 2 bases at V and 4 bases at J, with 8 bases in the middle. CDR1 and CDR2 (germline): SQVTM, ANQGSEA. The length of the CDR3 is 13 residues. The DNA of the CDR3 is TGCAGCGTTGAATGGCAGGGTAATGAAAAACTGTTTTTT. It translates to CSVEWQGNEKLFF.

V and J are TRBV7-3 and TRBJ2-5, with a weak D call TRBD2 (7 bases). CDR1 SGHTA and CDR2 FQGTGA come from the germline V gene. CDR3 length equals 16 residues. V was cut by 5 bases and J by 5 bases, with 21 bases left in between. This CDR3 is CASSPFGRGRGETQYF. CDR3 DNA sequence: TGTGCCAGCAGCCCGTTCGGGCGGGGGCGGGGGGAGACCCAGTACTTC.

The CDR3 DNA reads TGTGCCAGCAGTTTGGGACAGGGTTACACTGAAGCTTTCTTT. It codes for CASSLGQGYTEAFF. This chain joins TRBV6-5 and TRBJ1-1; 9 bases fit TRBD1. In germline, CDR1 is MNHEY, CDR2 SVGAGI. The CDR3 loop spans 14 amino acids. The V gene end was trimmed by 4 bases and the J gene end by 3 bases; junction bases not matched to a gene: 3.

The gene calls are TRBV30 and TRBJ2-3, with no clear D. Germline V gene lookup returns CDR1 GTSNPN and CDR2 SVGIG (reference sequence). Trimming shortened V by 1 base and J by 2 bases, and 7 bases separated the two germline ends. The CDR3 length is 13 residues. DNA for the CDR3: TGTGCCTGGAGTGGAAGAGTCACAGATACGCAGTATTTT. Residues: CAWSGRVTDTQYF.

The chain recombines TRBV7-9 with TRBJ1-2; 7 positions agree with TRBD1. This CDR3 contains 15 residues. Per germline, CDR1 SEHNR and CDR2 FQNEAQ (reference sequence). Trimming removed 3 bases from V and 2 bases from J; junction bases left unmatched: 6. In DNA, the CDR3 is TGTGCCAGCAGCTTTCAGGGGGGTACGAACTATGGCTACACCTTC. Residues: CASSFQGGTNYGYTF. Filled out from reference TRBV7-9 and TRBJ1-2, the complete variable domain reads DTGVSQNPRHKITKRGQNVTFRCDPISEHNRLYWYRQTLGQGPEFLTYFQNEAQLEKSRLLSDRFSAERPKGSFSTLEIQRTEQGDSAMYLCASSFQGGTNYGYTFGSGTRLTVV.

CDR3: CAWTSGPYEQYF. Here the CDR3 DNA reads TGTGCCTGGACTAGCGGACCCTACGAGCAGTACTTC. This sequence joins TRBV30 and TRBJ2-7; 7 bases are shared with TRBD2. The CDR3 spans 12 residues. Losses at the gene ends were 4 bases for V and 2 bases for J; bases not matched to a gene: 2. Germline V gene sequence: CDR1 GTSNPN, CDR2 SVGIG (reference sequence).

As to this clone: A junction boundary mismatches the germline segment, possibly from a read error. This CDR3 reads CASSVGGEFTQASF. The CDR3 region has the DNA TGTGCCAGCAGCGTAGGCGGGGAGTTCACTCAAGCTTCCTTT. This rearrangement joins TRBV9 to TRBJ1-1; no clear D gene. CDR1 SGDLS and CDR2 YYNGEE come from the germline V gene. There are 14 residues in the CDR3. The full variable domain, with the rest looked up from reference TRBV9 and TRBJ1-1, is DSGVTQTPKHLITATGQRVTLRCSPRSGDLSVYWYQQSLDQGLQFLIQYYNGEERAKGNILERFSAQQFPDLHSELNLSSLELGDSALYFCASSVGGEFTQASFGQGTRLTVV.

V and J are TRBV6-1 and TRBJ2-2; TRBD1 agrees at 7 bases. The CDR3 runs 17 residues. Trimming at V came to 4 bases and at J to 1 base, leaving 9 bases not matched to a gene. Germline values: CDR1 MNHNS, CDR2 SASEGT. CDR3 sequence: CASSGRGKRGNTGELFF. As DNA, the CDR3 is TGTGCCAGCAGTGGCAGGGGGAAACGGGGGAACACCGGGGAGCTGTTTTTT.

The V and J genes are TRBV5-1 and TRBJ1-2; D remains unclear. The germline V and J ends were trimmed by 0 bases and 7 bases, with 19 bases remaining between them. The CDR3 length is 16 residues. Germline V lookup: CDR1 SGHRS, CDR2 YFSETQ. In nucleotides, the CDR3 is TGCGCCAGCAGCTTGGATACTCCACCGGGGTTGACTGGCTACACCTTC. Translation: CASSLDTPPGLTGYTF.

The V and J genes are TRBV15 and TRBJ2-5, with a tentative D call TRBD2 (5 bases). Per the germline V gene, CDR1 is LNHNV and CDR2 is YYDKDF (reference sequence). The CDR3 has 16 residues. Trimming took off 2 bases at V and 1 base at J, with 14 bases between the two ends. The CDR3 sequence is CATSRNLPGFQETQYF. The DNA of the CDR3 is TGTGCCACCAGCAGAAACCTGCCGGGATTCCAAGAGACCCAGTACTTC.

The chain joins TRBV5-1 to TRBJ1-1; D may be TRBD1 (5 bases). This CDR3 has 13 residues. Trimming stripped 8 bases from V and 2 bases from J, with 13 bases between. Germline CDR1 is SGHRS and CDR2 is YFSETQ. DNA for the CDR3: TGCGCCAGTATTGATCAGGGAAACACTGAAGCTTTCTTT. Protein product: CASIDQGNTEAFF. Complete variable domain (other parts from reference TRBV5-1 and TRBJ1-1): KAGVTQTPRYLIKTRGQQVTLSCSPISGHRSVSWYQQTPGQGLQFLFEYFSETQRNKGNFPGRFSGRQFSNSRSEMNVSTLELGDSALYLCASIDQGNTEAFFGQGTRLTVV.

This sequence joins TRBV6-5 and TRBJ1-5, with TRBD1 matching over 8 bases. Germline loops: CDR1 MNHEY, CDR2 SVGAGI. Trimming cost V 6 bases and J 9 bases; bases outside gene matches: 10. This CDR3 region has 14 residues. CDR3 residues: CASRRTGISLPQHF. The CDR3, as DNA: TGTGCCAGCAGGCGGACAGGGATTAGTTTGCCCCAGCATTTT.

Comment on this clone: Other DNA sequences of this sample code for an identical CDR3. This chain connects TRBV18 to TRBJ1-2, with TRBD1 as a possible D gene (6 bases). The CDR3 covers 13 residues. V gave up 2 bases and J gave up 8 bases, with 12 bases separating them. Per germline, CDR1 KGHSH and CDR2 LQKENI. The CDR3 coding sequence is TGTGCCAGCTCACCAGGACAGCTGGACGGCTACACCTTC. Its translation: CASSPGQLDGYTF.